One sample yielded the 5 T cell receptor beta chains listed below, sequenced in a study of T cell clonality in common variable immunodeficiency. Sequencing was performed with immunoSEQ multiplex PCR; in TCRdb, only in-frame clones are kept and a portion is missing. This sample shows tens of thousands of clones and no singletons; around 4% rests with the ten largest. Sequenced: peripheral blood mononuclear cells. The receptors here all came from a person between 18 and 75 years old in good health.

This clone showed up many times. The read comes to an end 3 residues before the CDR3 does, leaving the germline J gene to fill in the end. This chain connects TRBV11-2 to TRBJ2-5; 7 bases are a match to TRBD2. Germline assignment: CDR1 SGHAT and CDR2 FQNNGV. V was clipped by 5 bases and J by 5 bases; unmatched bases: 11. The CDR3 consists of 15 residues. The CDR3 is CASSLWGGEGETQYF. The sequenced part of the CDR3 DNA is TGTGCCAGCAGCCTATGGGGGGGGGAGGGGGAGACC.

This clone occurred many times. The read ends 3 residues shy of where the CDR3 ends; the end is completed using the germline J gene. The gene calls are TRBV7-9 and TRBJ2-7, with TRBD2 matching 9 bases. CDR3 length: 14 amino acids. The V and J ends lost 2 bases and 4 bases, in that order; junction bases with no gene match: 3. Germline CDR1 reads SEHNR; CDR2 reads FQNEAQ (reference sequence). The CDR3 DNA, read in part, is TGTGCCAGCAGCTTAACTAGCGGGCCGTACGAG. As protein: CASSLTSGPYE. The full CDR3 protein is CASSLTSGPYEQYF.

This clone was seen only a few times. The read ends 3 residues shy of where the CDR3 ends; the end is completed using the germline J gene. The genes are TRBV30 and TRBJ1-2; the D gene is possibly TRBD1 (6 bases). Germline CDR1 GTSNPN, CDR2 SVGIG (reference sequence). The CDR3 is made up of 14 amino acids. The CDR3 bases that were read are TGTGCCTGGAGTGTTGAAGGGGGAGTGGGCGAC. Translated: CAWSVEGGVGD. The CDR3 in its entirety is CAWSVEGGVGDYTF.

This clone was recorded at least ten times. The CDR3 end falls 3 residues outside the read, so it is completed with the germline J gene. This chain connects TRBV5-1 to TRBJ2-1, with TRBD2 matching over 14 bases. The germline V gene has CDR1 SGHRS and CDR2 YFSETQ. The CDR3 runs 16 residues. The ends lost 4 bases at V and 6 bases at J; junction bases unmatched: 6. This CDR3 is CASSIPTSGGGNEQFF. CDR3 DNA (partial): TGCGCCAGCAGCATCCCGACTAGCGGGGGGGGCAATGAG. The full variable domain, its missing parts supplied by reference TRBV5-1 and TRBJ2-1, is KAGVTQTPRYLIKTRGQQVTLSCSPISGHRSVSWYQQTPGQGLQFLFEYFSETQRNKGNFPGRFSGRQFSNSRSEMNVSTLELGDSALYLCASSIPTSGGGNEQFFGPGTRLTVL.

This clone appeared many times. The CDR3 is cut off 3 residues early in the read; its end comes from the germline J gene. This chain joins TRBV7-9 and TRBJ2-7; the D gene is possibly TRBD2 (6 bases). V gave up 1 base and J gave up 1 base, with 11 bases separating them. Germline V gene data show CDR1 as SEHNR and CDR2 as FQNEAQ (reference sequence). The CDR3 consists of 15 residues. CDR3 DNA, as far as it was read: TGTGCCAGCAGCTTAGAGTCAGGGAGGTCCTACGAG. Protein: CASSLESGRSYE. The full CDR3 reads CASSLESGRSYEQYF.